This TCR beta chain was identified during a study of T-cell memory formation after mild COVID-19. Study overall: There were largely donor-specific TCR clusters. Findings and caveats of the study: Contracting clones from day 15 to 85 showed balanced CD4/CD8; later expanders favored CD4+. Cross-reactive memory seemingly joined, as some responding clones were found in pre-infection memory.

The sample holds a few counts of this clonotype. What it binds is not known. From the 5' RACE reads, TCRdb called clonotypes with MiXCR, one entry per CDR3 protein. Of under 450,000 distinct CDR3 sequences in the sample, 20% to 25% are singletons; the top ten hold roughly a fifth. CDR1 is SNHLY and CDR2 is FYNNEI in the germline V gene. This CDR3 region has 12 residues. Trimming took 0 bases from V and 13 from J, leaving 7 bases between them. Sequenced input: PBMCs or a T cell subset sorted from them (not recorded which). This chain links TRBV2 with TRBJ1-6, with D unclear. The clonotype comes from a man aged 18 to 30 who had mild COVID-19 (a few samples of this study predate the infection). Cell type and time point are not known. CDR3 sequence reads: CASSEALWPLHF. Here the CDR3 DNA reads TGTGCCAGCAGTGAAGCGCTTTGGCCCCTCCACTTT.